This T cell receptor (beta chain) was recorded in a study of control samples from healthy donors and cancer patients. Generated by immunoSEQ multiplex PCR, the TCRdb table keeps only in-frame clones and is missing some. The table shows 85,000 to 100,000 clones, with more than 85% occurring only once. Germline lookup yields CDR1 SEHNR and CDR2 FQNEAQ (reference sequence). The J segment lost 2 bases and the V segment lost 6 bases, leaving 7 bases of the junction unmatched. The CDR3 extends over 15 amino acids. Source material: blood. This chain connects TRBV7-9 to TRBJ2-1; 7 bases match TRBD1. This receptor was identified in a man younger than 30 in good health. CDR3 loop: CASRGQDPPYNEQFF. CDR3 DNA: TGTGCCAGCAGAGGACAGGACCCCCCCTACAATGAGCAGTTCTTC.